Here is one TCR beta chain with its context. The antigen remains undetermined. The junction had 11 bases not matched to a gene; V was cut back by 1 base and J by 0 bases. This CDR3 is built from 19 residues. From germline, CDR1 is SEHNR and CDR2 FQNEAQ (reference sequence). The sample belongs to a study of cytomegalovirus exposure and HLA in healthy donors. At the level of the study: A subsequent analysis stated that the 120 or so validation repertoires were run on the same platform as the roughly 670 first-cohort repertoires. Findings and caveats of the study: A list of roughly 160 TCR beta chains associated with cytomegalovirus was given. According to reports, the classifier identified cytomegalovirus status with high specificity and sensitivity.

The study drew the donors from its approximately 110-subject validation cohort, separate from the approximately 700-subject first cohort. Repertoires were generated with immunoSEQ multiplex PCR, while TCRdb's copy carries only in-frame clones and drops some. The table includes around 400,000 clones, roughly 89% detected once. J is TRBJ1-4 and V is TRBV7-9; 7 bases line up with TRBD1. The receptor was isolated from a young woman in good health and CMV-seronegative. Sequenced input: PBMCs. The DNA of the CDR3 is TGTGCCAGCAGCTTAGAAAGAGGGGGCGTGAAGGCAACTAATGAAAAACTGTTTTTT. This translates into CASSLERGGVKATNEKLFF.